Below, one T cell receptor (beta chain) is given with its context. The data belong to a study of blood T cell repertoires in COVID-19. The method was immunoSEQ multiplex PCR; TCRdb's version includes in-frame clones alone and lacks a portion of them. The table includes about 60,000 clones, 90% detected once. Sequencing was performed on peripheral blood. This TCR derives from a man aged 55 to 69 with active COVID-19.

CDR3 amino acids: CASSPSQSGSLRGGANVLTF. The CDR3 nucleotides are TGTGCCAGCAGTCCCTCGCAAAGCGGGAGCTTAAGGGGTGGGGCCAACGTCCTGACTTTC. This chain uses TRBV28 with TRBJ2-6, with TRBD2 matching 8 bases. CDR1 and CDR2 from the germline V gene are MDHEN and SYDVKM. This CDR3 region has 20 residues. The V and J ends lost 5 bases and 3 bases, in that order; junction bases with no gene match: 18. The full variable domain, rest sourced from reference TRBV28 and TRBJ2-6, is DVKVTQSSRYLVKRTGEKVFLECVQDMDHENMFWYRQDPGLGLRLIYFSYDVKMKEKGDIPEGYSVSREKKERFSLILESASTNQTSMYLCASSPSQSGSLRGGANVLTFGAGSRLTVL.